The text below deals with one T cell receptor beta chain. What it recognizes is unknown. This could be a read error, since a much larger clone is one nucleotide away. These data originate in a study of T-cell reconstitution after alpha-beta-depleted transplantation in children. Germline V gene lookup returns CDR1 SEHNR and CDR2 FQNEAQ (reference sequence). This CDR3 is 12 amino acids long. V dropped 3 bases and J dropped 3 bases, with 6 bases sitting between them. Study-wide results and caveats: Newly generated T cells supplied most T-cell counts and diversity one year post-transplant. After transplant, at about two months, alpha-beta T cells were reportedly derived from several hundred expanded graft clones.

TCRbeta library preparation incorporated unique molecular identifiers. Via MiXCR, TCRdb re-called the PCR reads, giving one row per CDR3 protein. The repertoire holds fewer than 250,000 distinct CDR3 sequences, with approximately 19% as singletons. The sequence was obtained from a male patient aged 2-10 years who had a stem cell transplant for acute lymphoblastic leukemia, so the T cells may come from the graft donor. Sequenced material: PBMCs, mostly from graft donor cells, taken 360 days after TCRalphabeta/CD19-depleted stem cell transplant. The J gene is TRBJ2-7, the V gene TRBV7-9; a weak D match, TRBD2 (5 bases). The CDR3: CASSFGVYEQYF. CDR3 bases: TGTGCCAGCAGCTTCGGGGTCTACGAGCAGTACTTC.